Shown below are 16 T cell receptor beta chains from a single sample sequenced in a study of T cell changes during pregnancy in multiple sclerosis. TCRdb's table, derived via immunoSEQ multiplex PCR, lists solely in-frame clones and lacks some. The sample lists under 45,000 clones; about 88% were seen once. The sequenced sample was CD8+ T cells from peripheral blood mononuclear cells, obtained in the first trimester of pregnancy. These receptors came from a female donor with multiple sclerosis, enrolled in a pregnancy study.

The chain uses TRBV10-3 and TRBJ1-2, with 9 bases lining up with TRBD1. From germline, CDR1 is ENHRY and CDR2 SYGVKD. This CDR3 comprises 17 residues. Trimming cost V 0 bases and J 5 bases; bases outside gene matches: 10. As DNA, the CDR3 is TGTGCCATCAGTGAGTCCCAGGGACAGGGAAGGGCGTATGGCTACACCTTC. It codes for CAISESQGQGRAYGYTF.

The chain has TRBV7-6 and TRBJ2-2; 7 positions match TRBD1. Germline CDR1 is SGHVS and CDR2 is FNYEAQ. V gave up 5 bases and J gave up 5 bases; unmatched junction bases: 8. This CDR3 region has 15 residues. The CDR3 loop is CASSITGANTGELFF. CDR3 in DNA: TGTGCCAGCAGCATCACAGGGGCCAATACCGGGGAGCTGTTTTTT.

This rearrangement joins TRBV7-3 to TRBJ2-3, with D tentatively TRBD2 (6 bases). Trimming took off 1 base at V and 11 bases at J, with 10 bases between the two ends. The CDR3 length is 12 residues. Germline assignment: CDR1 SGHTA and CDR2 FQGTGA. The CDR3 bases are TGTGCCAGCAGCTTAAGTTCGGGGGTGCAGTATTTT. This sequence encodes CASSLSSGVQYF.

The chain employs TRBV13 and TRBJ1-1, with TRBD1 matching 7 bases. There are 14 residues in the CDR3. V lost 5 bases to trimming and J lost 0 bases; unmatched junction nucleotides: 3. The germline CDR1 and CDR2 sequences are PRHDT and FYEKMQ (reference sequence). The CDR3 DNA reads TGTGCCAGCAGCATGGGACAGTTGAACACTGAAGCTTTCTTT. Translation: CASSMGQLNTEAFF.

This clone was detected once. V is TRBV10-3 and J is TRBJ1-2; TRBD1 is a possible D gene (6 bases). Trimming left V 4 bases short and J 8 bases short, with 23 bases between. CDR1 and CDR2 (germline): ENHRY, SYGVKD. The CDR3 is 16 amino acids. CDR3 sequence: CAISGGSPTGAGGYTF. The CDR3 DNA follows: TGTGCCATCAGTGGGGGCTCCCCGACAGGCGCTGGAGGCTACACCTTC.

J is TRBJ2-7 and V is TRBV19; a weak D match, TRBD1 (6 bases). The V gene lost 5 bases and the J gene lost 4 bases, with 21 bases spanning the gap. This CDR3 is built from 16 residues. The germline CDR1 and CDR2 sequences are LNHDA and SQIVND (reference sequence). The DNA for the CDR3 is TGTGCCAGTAGTCTTAGCCTGAGGACAGATTTTTACGAGCAGTACTTC. This codes for CASSLSLRTDFYEQYF. Variable domain in full (rest from reference TRBV19 and TRBJ2-7): DGGITQSPKYLFRKEGQNVTLSCEQNLNHDAMYWYRQDPGQGLRLIYYSQIVNDFQKGDIAEGYSVSREKKESFPLTVTSAQKNPTAFYLCASSLSLRTDFYEQYFGPGTRLTVT.

V and J are TRBV7-2 and TRBJ2-7, with no clear D. Germline V gene data show CDR1 as SGHTA and CDR2 as FQGNSA. The CDR3 covers 13 residues. Trimming took 3 bases from V and 2 from J, leaving 8 bases between them. CDR3 nucleotide sequence: TGTGCCAGCAGCTTGACACCCCCCTACGAGCAGTACTTC. Protein product: CASSLTPPYEQYF.

This chain links TRBV6-1 with TRBJ2-1; 10 nucleotides line up with TRBD1. The germline V gene encodes CDR1 MNHNS and CDR2 SASEGT. The V and J ends lost 3 bases and 7 bases, in that order; junction bases with no gene match: 9. This CDR3 has 16 amino acids. The CDR3 nucleotides read TGTGCCAGCAGTGATGACGACAGGGGGCTAGGGAATGAGCAGTTCTTC. Translating it yields CASSDDDRGLGNEQFF.

In its sample, this clone was seen once. The V call is TRBV7-6, the J call TRBJ2-3, with TRBD2 identical over 16 bases. Per germline, CDR1 SGHVS and CDR2 FNYEAQ. This CDR3 region has 16 residues. V shed 3 bases and J 4 bases; nucleotides not matched to a gene: 1. The CDR3 spells CASSLGLAGGSDTQYF. As DNA, the CDR3 is TGTGCCAGCAGCTTGGGACTAGCGGGGGGGTCAGATACGCAGTATTTT.

The chain combines TRBV21-1 with TRBJ1-1; the D call TRBD1 from the table was never checked on the DNA. TRBV21-1 is designated a pseudogene. The CDR3 loop spans 14 amino acids. CDR3 sequence (DNA): TGTGCCAGCAGCCACTACAGGGGTGGCACTGAAGCTTTCTTT. Amino acid sequence: CASSHYRGGTEAFF.

The chain uses TRBV21-1 and TRBJ1-2; TRBD1, the table's D call, lacks a check against the DNA. TRBV21-1 is a recognized pseudogene. This CDR3 spans 15 amino acids. The CDR3 DNA sequence: TGTGCCAGCAGCCTAAGGCGACAGGGAGCTGATGGCTACACCTTC. Protein product: CASSLRRQGADGYTF.

The chain joins TRBV5-5 to TRBJ1-1; 9 bases line up with TRBD1. Germline V gives CDR1 SGHKS, CDR2 YYEKEE (reference sequence). The V and J ends lost 4 bases and 5 bases, in that order; junction bases with no gene match: 9. The CDR3 has 15 residues. CDR3 sequence: CASSQGTGMETEAFF. CDR3 coding DNA: TGTGCCAGCAGCCAAGGGACAGGGATGGAAACTGAAGCTTTCTTT.

This clone has only one observation. The rearrangement joins TRBV7-7 to TRBJ2-7; 8 nucleotides align to TRBD1. With V trimmed by 2 bases and J by 5 bases, 2 bases remained unmatched. Germline assignment: CDR1 SSHAT and CDR2 FNYEAQ (reference sequence). The CDR3 is made up of 13 amino acids. CDR3 nucleotide sequence: TGTGCCAGCAGCTTACTGACAGGGGACGAGCAGTACTTC. Its translation: CASSLLTGDEQYF.

The J gene is TRBJ2-3, the V gene TRBV6-5; a weak D match, TRBD1 (5 bases). The germline CDR1 and CDR2 sequences are MNHEY and SVGAGI. Trimming removed 7 bases at V and 0 bases at J, with 14 bases between. CDR3 size: 15 residues. The CDR3 sequence: CASKKAAGSTDTQYF. Here the CDR3 DNA reads TGTGCCAGCAAAAAGGCGGCAGGGAGCACAGATACGCAGTATTTT.

The V gene is TRBV7-6, the J gene TRBJ2-7; 11 nucleotides match TRBD1. CDR1 is SGHVS and CDR2 is FNYEAQ in the germline V gene. This CDR3 has 15 amino acids. Trimming removed 5 bases from V and 5 bases from J; junction bases left unmatched: 8. The DNA for the CDR3 is TGTGCCAGCAGCACCCAACCGGGACAGGGGGACGAGCAGTACTTC. Residues: CASSTQPGQGDEQYF.

This clone was observed a handful of times. The V call is TRBV4-3, the J call TRBJ1-1; D is uncertain. V lost 0 bases and J 4 bases, leaving 6 bases between the germline ends. This CDR3 spans 13 amino acids. Germline values: CDR1 LGHNA, CDR2 YSLEER. This CDR3 is CASSQDAGTEAFF. DNA of the CDR3: TGCGCCAGCAGCCAAGATGCGGGCACTGAAGCTTTCTTT.